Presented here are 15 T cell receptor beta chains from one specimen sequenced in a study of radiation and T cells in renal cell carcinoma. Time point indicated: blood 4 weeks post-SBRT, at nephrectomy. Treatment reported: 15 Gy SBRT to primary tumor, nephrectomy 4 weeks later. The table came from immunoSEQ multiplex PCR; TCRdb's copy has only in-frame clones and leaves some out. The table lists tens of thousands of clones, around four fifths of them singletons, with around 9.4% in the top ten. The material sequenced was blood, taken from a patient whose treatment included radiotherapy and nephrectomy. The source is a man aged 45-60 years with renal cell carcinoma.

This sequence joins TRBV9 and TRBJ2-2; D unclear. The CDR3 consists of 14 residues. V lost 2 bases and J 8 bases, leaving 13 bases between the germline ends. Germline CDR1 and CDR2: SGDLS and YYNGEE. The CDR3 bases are TGTGCCAGCAGCGTCGGTGACCGAAGGGGGGAGCTGTTTTTT. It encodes CASSVGDRRGELFF.

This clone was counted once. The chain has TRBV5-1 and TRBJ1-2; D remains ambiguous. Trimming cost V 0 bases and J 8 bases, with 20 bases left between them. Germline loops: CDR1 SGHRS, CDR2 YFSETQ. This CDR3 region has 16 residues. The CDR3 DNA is TGCGCCAGCAGCTTGGCCCCGGCCGACACGGCATCCGGCTACACCTTC. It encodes CASSLAPADTASGYTF.

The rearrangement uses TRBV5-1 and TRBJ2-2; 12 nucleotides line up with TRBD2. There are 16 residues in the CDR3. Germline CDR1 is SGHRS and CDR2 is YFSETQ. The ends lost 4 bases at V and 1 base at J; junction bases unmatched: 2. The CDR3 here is CASSGGLAGNTGELFF. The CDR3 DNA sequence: TGCGCCAGCAGCGGGGGACTAGCGGGGAACACCGGGGAGCTGTTTTTT.

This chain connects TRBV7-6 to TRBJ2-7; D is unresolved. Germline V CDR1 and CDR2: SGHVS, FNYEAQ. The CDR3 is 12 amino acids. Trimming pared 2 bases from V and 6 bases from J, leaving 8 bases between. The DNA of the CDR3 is TGTGCCAGCAGCTTACAATCTAGCGAGCAGTACTTC. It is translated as CASSLQSSEQYF.

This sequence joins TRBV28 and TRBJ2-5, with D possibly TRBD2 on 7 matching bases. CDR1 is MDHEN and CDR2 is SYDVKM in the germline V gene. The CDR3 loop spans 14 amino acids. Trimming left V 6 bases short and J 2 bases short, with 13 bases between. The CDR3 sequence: CASSWGGGQETQYF. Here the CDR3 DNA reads TGTGCCAGCAGCTGGGGAGGGGGGCAAGAGACCCAGTACTTC.

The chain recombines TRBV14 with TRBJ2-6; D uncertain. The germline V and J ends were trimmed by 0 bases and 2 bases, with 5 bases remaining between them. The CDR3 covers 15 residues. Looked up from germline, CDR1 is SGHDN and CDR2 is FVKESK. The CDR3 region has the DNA TGTGCCAGCAGCCAAGATTCTGCTGGGGCCAACGTCCTGACTTTC. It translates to CASSQDSAGANVLTF.

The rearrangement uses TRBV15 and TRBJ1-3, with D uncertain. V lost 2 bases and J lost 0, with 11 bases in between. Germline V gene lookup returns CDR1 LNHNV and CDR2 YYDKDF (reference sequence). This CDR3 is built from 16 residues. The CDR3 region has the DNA TGTGCCACCAGCAGACCCTCGATCCTCTCTGGAAACACCATATATTTT. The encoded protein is CATSRPSILSGNTIYF.

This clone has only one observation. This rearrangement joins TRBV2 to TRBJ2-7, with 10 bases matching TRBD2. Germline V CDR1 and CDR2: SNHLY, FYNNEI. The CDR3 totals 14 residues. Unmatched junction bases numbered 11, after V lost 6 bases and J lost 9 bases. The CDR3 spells CASRNSLAGAGQYF. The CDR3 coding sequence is TGTGCCAGCAGGAATAGCCTAGCGGGGGCGGGGCAGTACTTC.

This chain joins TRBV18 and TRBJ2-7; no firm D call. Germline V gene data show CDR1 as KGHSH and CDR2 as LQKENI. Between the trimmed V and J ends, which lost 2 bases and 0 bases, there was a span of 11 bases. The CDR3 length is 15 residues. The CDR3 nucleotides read TGTGCCAGCTCACCAGTCGGGTATAGCTCCTACGAGCAGTACTTC. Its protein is CASSPVGYSSYEQYF.

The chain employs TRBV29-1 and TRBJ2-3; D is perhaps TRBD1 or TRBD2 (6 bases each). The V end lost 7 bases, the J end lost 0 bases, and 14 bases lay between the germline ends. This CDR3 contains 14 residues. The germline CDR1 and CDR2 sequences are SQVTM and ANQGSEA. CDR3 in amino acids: CSGSQGTSTDTQYF. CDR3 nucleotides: TGCAGCGGATCTCAGGGGACTAGCACAGATACGCAGTATTTT.

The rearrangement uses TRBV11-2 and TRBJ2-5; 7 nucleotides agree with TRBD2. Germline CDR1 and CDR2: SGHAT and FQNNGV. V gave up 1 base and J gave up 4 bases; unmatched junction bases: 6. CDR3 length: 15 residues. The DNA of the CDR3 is TGTGCCAGCAGCTTAGGTTTGGTAGCGGGAGAGACCCAGTACTTC. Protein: CASSLGLVAGETQYF.

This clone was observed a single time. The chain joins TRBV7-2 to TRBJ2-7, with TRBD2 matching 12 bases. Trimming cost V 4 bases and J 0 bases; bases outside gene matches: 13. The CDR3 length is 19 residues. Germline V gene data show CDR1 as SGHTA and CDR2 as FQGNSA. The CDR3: CASSSRLAGAIRSSYEQYF. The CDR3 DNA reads TGTGCCAGCAGCTCACGACTAGCGGGAGCGATTAGGAGCTCCTACGAGCAGTACTTC.

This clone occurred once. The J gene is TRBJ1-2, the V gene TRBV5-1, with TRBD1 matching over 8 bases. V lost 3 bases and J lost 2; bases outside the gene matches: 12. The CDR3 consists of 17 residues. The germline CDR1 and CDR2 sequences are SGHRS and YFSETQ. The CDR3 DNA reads TGCGCCAGCAGCTGGAACTTGGGACAGGTGGACAACTATGGCTACACCTTC. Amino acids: CASSWNLGQVDNYGYTF.

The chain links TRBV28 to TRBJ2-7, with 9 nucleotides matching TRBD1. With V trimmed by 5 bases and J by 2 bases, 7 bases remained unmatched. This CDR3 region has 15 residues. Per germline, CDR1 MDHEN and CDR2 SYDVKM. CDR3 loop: CASSPQGATTYEQYF. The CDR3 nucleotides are TGTGCCAGCAGTCCACAGGGGGCGACCACCTACGAGCAGTACTTC.

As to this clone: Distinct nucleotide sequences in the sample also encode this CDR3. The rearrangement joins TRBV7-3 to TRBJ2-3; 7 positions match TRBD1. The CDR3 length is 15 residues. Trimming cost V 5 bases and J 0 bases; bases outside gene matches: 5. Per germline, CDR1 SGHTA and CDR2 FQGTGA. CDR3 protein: CASSLQGISTDTQYF. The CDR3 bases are TGTGCCAGCAGCCTACAGGGGATAAGCACAGATACGCAGTATTTT.